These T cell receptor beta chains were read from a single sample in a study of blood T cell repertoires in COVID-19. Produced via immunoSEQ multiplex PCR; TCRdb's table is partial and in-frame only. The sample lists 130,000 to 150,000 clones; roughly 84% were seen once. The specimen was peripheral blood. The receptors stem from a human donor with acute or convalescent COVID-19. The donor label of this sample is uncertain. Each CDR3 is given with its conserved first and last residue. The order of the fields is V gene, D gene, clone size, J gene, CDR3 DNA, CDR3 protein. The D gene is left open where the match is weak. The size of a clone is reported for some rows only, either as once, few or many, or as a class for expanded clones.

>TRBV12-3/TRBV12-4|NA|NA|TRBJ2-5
TGTGCCAGCAGCCAGGACAACGGAGAGACCCAGTACTTC
CASSQDNGETQYF
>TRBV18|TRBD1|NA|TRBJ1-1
TGTGCCAGCTCACCAAGTGGGACAGGGGGCGCGGAAGCTTTCTTT
CASSPSGTGGAEAFF
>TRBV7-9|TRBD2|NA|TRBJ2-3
TGTGCCAGCAGCTTAGCGGGACTAGCGGGAGGGCGAGCAGATACGCAGTATTTT
CASSLAGLAGGRADTQYF
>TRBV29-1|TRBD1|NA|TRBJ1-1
TGCAGCGCGGGACAGGGGGGGACTGAAGCTTTCTTT
CSAGQGGTEAFF
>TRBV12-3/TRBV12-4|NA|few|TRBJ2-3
TGTGCCAGCATCCTGGGCAGCACAGATACGCAGTATTTT
CASILGSTDTQYF
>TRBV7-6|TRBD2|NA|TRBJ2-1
TGTGCCAGCAGCTTATTAAGGGCTAGCGGCATCGTTAGCTCCTACAATGAGCAGTTCTTC
CASSLLRASGIVSSYNEQFF
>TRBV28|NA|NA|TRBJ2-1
TGTGCCAGCAGCCGAACAGCAACCTCCTACAATGAGCAGTTCTTC
CASSRTATSYNEQFF
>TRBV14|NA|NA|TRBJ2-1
TGTGCCAGCAGCCAAGATCCTAGATTGAATGAGCAGTTCTTC
CASSQDPRLNEQFF
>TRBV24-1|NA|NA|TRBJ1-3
TGTGCCACCAGTGATACGCGCTCTGGAAACACCATATATTTT
CATSDTRSGNTIYF
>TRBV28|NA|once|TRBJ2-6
TGTGCCAGCAGCCCCGCAGGGGCTGGGGCCAACGTCCTGACTTTC
CASSPAGAGANVLTF
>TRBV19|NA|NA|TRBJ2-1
TGTGCCAGTAGCGACCGCGGATGGTATGAGCAGTTCTTC
CASSDRGWYEQFF
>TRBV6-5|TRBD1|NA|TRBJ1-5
TGTGCCAGCAGTCATATGACAGGGTCCAATCAGCCCCAGCATTTT
CASSHMTGSNQPQHF
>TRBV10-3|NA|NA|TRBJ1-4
TGTGCCATTTCACCCGGGGAGTCGGAAAAACTGTTTTTT
CAISPGESEKLFF
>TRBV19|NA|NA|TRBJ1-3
TGTGCCAGTAGTCCAACAGGGATCCTCTCTGGAAACACCATATATTTT
CASSPTGILSGNTIYF
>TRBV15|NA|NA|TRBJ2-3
TGTGCCACCAGCAGAGATCCACAAGAAGATACGCAGTATTTT
CATSRDPQEDTQYF
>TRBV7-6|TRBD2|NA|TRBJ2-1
TGTGCCAGCAGCCCGACCGGAACTAGCGGATACAATGAGCAGTTCTTC
CASSPTGTSGYNEQFF
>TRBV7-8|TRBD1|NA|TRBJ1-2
TGTGCCAGCAGCTCCTCCTATACCCTACCGGGACAGGGAAAGAGTGGCTACACCTTC
CASSSSYTLPGQGKSGYTF
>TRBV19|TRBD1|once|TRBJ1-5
TGTGCCAGTAGTATTACAGGGGGAAATCAGCCCCAGCATTTT
CASSITGGNQPQHF
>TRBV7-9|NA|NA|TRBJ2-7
TGTGCCAGCAGCTTGGGCGGGGACGACGAGCAGTACTTC
CASSLGGDDEQYF
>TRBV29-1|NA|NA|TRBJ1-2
TGCAGCGTTTCACAGAACTATGGCTACACCTTC
CSVSQNYGYTF
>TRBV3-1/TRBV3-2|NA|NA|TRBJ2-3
TGTGCCAGCAGCCGACTCGCCGGTCCCCCAGATACGCAGTATTTT
CASSRLAGPPDTQYF
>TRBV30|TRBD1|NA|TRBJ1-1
TGTGCCTGGAGAAGGACAGGGAAGGCTGAAGCTTTCTTT
CAWRRTGKAEAFF
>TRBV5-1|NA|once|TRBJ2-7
TGCGCCAGCAGCACCGTCCCCGGGACAACCTCCTACGAGCAGTACTTC
CASSTVPGTTSYEQYF
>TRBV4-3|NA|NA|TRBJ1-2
TGCGCCAGCAGCCAAGAGACCGACTCTCAGATTGGCTACACCTTC
CASSQETDSQIGYTF
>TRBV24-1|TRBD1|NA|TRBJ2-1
TGTGCCACCTCCCTCAGAGGACAGGGAGTCAATGAGCAGTTCTTC
CATSLRGQGVNEQFF
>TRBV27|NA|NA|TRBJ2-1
TGTGCCAGCCAGGGGTACAATGAGCAGTTCTTC
CASQGYNEQFF
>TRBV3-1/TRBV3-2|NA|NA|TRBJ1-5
TGTGCCAGCAGCCAAGATCGTGATCAGCCCCAGCATTTT
CASSQDRDQPQHF
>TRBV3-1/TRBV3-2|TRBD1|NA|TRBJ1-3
TGTGCCAGCAGCCCCGACAGGGGCGCGGAGACTGGAAACACCATATATTTT
CASSPDRGAETGNTIYF
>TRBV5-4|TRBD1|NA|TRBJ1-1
TGTGCCAGCAGCCCCGGAAGTGACAGGGACTTTGAAGCTTTCTTT
CASSPGSDRDFEAFF
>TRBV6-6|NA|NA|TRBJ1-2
TGTGCCAGCAGTCCCGGGGGAGCTAACTATGGCTACACCTTC
CASSPGGANYGYTF
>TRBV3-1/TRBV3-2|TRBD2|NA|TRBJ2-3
TGTGCCAGCAGCCAAGACCCCGCTAGCGGGGGGCATTTAGATACGCAGTATTTT
CASSQDPASGGHLDTQYF
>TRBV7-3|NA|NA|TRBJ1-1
TGTGCCAGCAGCCCAACGGGCAGGGAGGACACTGAAGCTTTCTTT
CASSPTGREDTEAFF